These T cell receptor beta chains were read from a single sample in a study of blood T cell repertoires in COVID-19. Data came from immunoSEQ multiplex PCR; TCRdb stores just in-frame clones and leaves some out. The table lists 430,000 or so clones, 70% to 90% of them singletons. The sequenced sample was PBMCs or T cells enriched from blood (not recorded which). The receptors here all came from a woman in her late teens or twenties who had been exposed to COVID-19. Both conserved end residues are part of each CDR3. The D gene is left open where the match is weak. Clone sizes are given selectively: once, few, many, or a class where the clone is expanded.

J gene | D gene | V gene | clone size | CDR3 protein | CDR3 DNA
TRBJ2-7 | . | TRBV27 | . | CASSPNGVGKGYEQYF | TGTGCCAGCAGTCCAAACGGGGTGGGGAAGGGCTACGAGCAGTACTTC
TRBJ1-6 | TRBD1 | TRBV4-3 | few | CASSQDPQGASSPLHF | TGCGCCAGCAGCCAAGACCCACAGGGGGCTTCTTCACCCCTCCACTTT
TRBJ1-4 | TRBD1 | TRBV28 | once | CASSFGQETNEKLFF | TGTGCCAGCAGTTTCGGACAGGAGACTAATGAAAAACTGTTTTTT
TRBJ2-5 | TRBD2 | TRBV7-3 | . | CASSQNTGTKETQYF | TGTGCCAGCAGCCAAAACACCGGGACTAAGGAGACCCAGTACTTC
TRBJ1-1 | . | TRBV18 | . | CASSPLGGAMNTEAFF | TGTGCCAGCTCACCTCTAGGGGGGGCGATGAACACTGAAGCTTTCTTT
TRBJ2-7 | . | TRBV7-2 | . | CASSEGSYEQYF | TGTGCCAGCAGCGAGGGTTCCTACGAGCAGTACTTC
TRBJ2-7 | . | TRBV7-2 | . | CASSLLGPYEQYF | TGTGCCAGCAGCTTACTGGGCCCTTACGAGCAGTACTTC
TRBJ2-1 | TRBD2 | TRBV5-5 | once | CASRQLAVSYNEQFF | TGTGCCAGCAGACAACTAGCGGTCTCCTACAATGAGCAGTTCTTC
TRBJ1-5 | . | TRBV10-3 | few | CAISEAGLKGQPQHF | TGTGCCATCAGTGAGGCAGGGTTAAAGGGGCAGCCCCAGCATTTT
TRBJ2-7 | . | TRBV5-1 | . | CASSVQGSGEQYF | TGCGCCAGCAGCGTACAGGGATCTGGCGAGCAGTACTTC
TRBJ2-6 | TRBD1 | TRBV5-1 | . | CASSADRPKHSGANVLTF | TGCGCCAGCAGCGCGGACAGGCCCAAACACTCTGGGGCCAACGTCCTGACTTTC
TRBJ2-2 | . | TRBV2 | . | CATIPKGRENTGELFF | TGTGCCACCATTCCGAAGGGGCGGGAGAACACCGGGGAGCTGTTTTTT
TRBJ2-1 | TRBD2 | TRBV28 | . | CASSWGLDGEQFF | TGTGCCAGCAGTTGGGGACTAGATGGTGAGCAGTTCTTC
TRBJ2-7 | TRBD1 | TRBV4-1 | few | CASSPGQGLKRYEQYF | TGCGCCAGCAGCCCGGGACAGGGGTTGAAGAGATACGAGCAGTACTTC
TRBJ1-1 | TRBD1 | TRBV28 | . | CASTQGVTEAFF | TGTGCCAGCACCCAGGGGGTCACTGAAGCTTTCTTT
TRBJ1-5 | TRBD1 | TRBV6-1 | . | CASSEWGQGNQPQHF | TGTGCCAGCAGTGAATGGGGACAGGGCAATCAGCCCCAGCATTTT
TRBJ2-3 | . | TRBV1 | . | CTSSQGASTADTQYF | TGCACCAGCAGCCAAGGGGCCAGCACCGCAGATACGCAGTATTTT
TRBJ2-7 | TRBD2 | TRBV18 | . | CASSPVAGVSYEQYF | TGTGCCAGCTCACCAGTAGCGGGGGTTTCCTACGAGCAGTACTTC
TRBJ2-5 | TRBD2 | TRBV5-1 | once | CASSLTSGSSRETQYF | TGCGCCAGCAGCTTAACTAGCGGGAGTTCACGGGAGACCCAGTACTTC
TRBJ2-1 | . | TRBV18 | . | CASSPNIQRTYNEQFF | TGTGCCAGCTCACCAAATATCCAGCGCACCTACAATGAGCAGTTCTTC
TRBJ2-2 | . | TRBV6-5 | . | CASRTPNTGELFF | TGTGCCAGCAGGACACCGAACACCGGGGAGCTGTTTTTT
TRBJ2-1 | . | TRBV3-1/TRBV3-2 | . | CASSQNSHLGDEQFF | TGTGCCAGCAGCCAAAACAGTCACCTTGGCGATGAGCAGTTCTTC
TRBJ2-3 | TRBD2 | TRBV5-1 | . | CASSSVTSAGGRRDTQYF | TGCGCCAGCAGCTCGGTAACGAGTGCGGGGGGGCGTAGAGATACGCAGTATTTT
TRBJ1-3 | . | TRBV15 | . | CATSRDRRLTTGNTIYF | TGTGCCACCAGCAGAGATCGTCGACTTACTACTGGAAACACCATATATTTT
TRBJ1-1 | . | TRBV7-2 | . | CASSLGGPEAFF | TGTGCCAGCAGCTTAGGGGGGCCCGAAGCTTTCTTT
TRBJ2-7 | TRBD2 | TRBV25-1 | . | CASTWAGGYEQYF | TGTGCCAGCACATGGGCGGGGGGTTACGAGCAGTACTTC
TRBJ2-3 | . | TRBV4-3 | . | CASSQVLTIPRDTQYF | TGCGCCAGCAGCCAAGTCCTGACTATTCCCAGGGATACGCAGTATTTT
TRBJ1-4 | . | TRBV5-1 | . | CASSLFPPPQGANEKLFF | TGCGCCAGCAGCTTGTTTCCGCCCCCACAGGGAGCTAATGAAAAACTGTTTTTT
TRBJ1-1 | . | TRBV27 | . | CGSGRANTEAFF | TGTGGCTCGGGCAGGGCGAACACTGAAGCTTTCTTT
TRBJ1-1 | TRBD1 | TRBV28 | few | CASRLTQGTEAFF | TGTGCCAGCAGACTTACACAGGGGACTGAAGCTTTCTTT
TRBJ2-1 | . | TRBV7-9 | . | CASSHPRYNEQFF | TGTGCCAGCAGTCATCCTAGGTACAATGAGCAGTTCTTC
TRBJ1-5 | . | TRBV10-3 | . | CAISESGGGQPQHF | TGTGCCATCAGTGAGTCTGGGGGAGGTCAGCCCCAGCATTTT
TRBJ1-2 | . | TRBV6-2/TRBV6-3 | . | CASSYSDRTDSGYTF | TGTGCCAGCAGTTACTCAGACAGGACGGACTCTGGCTACACCTTC
TRBJ2-3 | . | TRBV2 | . | CASSEFGPGGTDTQYF | TGTGCCAGCAGTGAATTTGGGCCCGGGGGTACAGATACGCAGTATTTT
TRBJ2-7 | TRBD1 | TRBV6-5 | . | CASRPGQGRDEQYF | TGTGCCAGCAGGCCGGGACAGGGCCGCGACGAGCAGTACTTC
TRBJ1-1 | . | TRBV28 | . | CASSSRRLRVTEAFF | TGTGCCAGCAGTAGTCGACGGTTACGGGTCACTGAAGCTTTCTTT
TRBJ2-1 | TRBD2 | TRBV7-8 | . | CASSAINSGGPVQFF | TGTGCCAGCAGCGCCATAAATAGCGGGGGGCCGGTGCAGTTCTTC
TRBJ2-1 | TRBD2 | TRBV30 | . | CAWSVPKTSDPKRNEQFF | TGTGCCTGGAGTGTACCGAAGACTAGCGATCCTAAGCGCAATGAGCAGTTCTTC
TRBJ2-1 | TRBD2 | TRBV6-5 | . | CASSTFAGGYNEQFF | TGTGCCAGCAGCACCTTCGCGGGGGGCTACAATGAGCAGTTCTTC
TRBJ2-7 | TRBD1 | TRBV27 | . | CASSFGTASYEQYF | TGTGCCAGCAGTTTCGGGACAGCTTCGTACGAGCAGTACTTC
TRBJ2-3 | . | TRBV28 | . | CASMIGDSTDTQYF | TGTGCCAGCATGATAGGGGATTCCACAGATACGCAGTATTTT
TRBJ1-4 | TRBD1 | TRBV2 | . | CASSGRQGVTEKLFF | TGTGCCAGCAGTGGGAGACAGGGGGTTACGGAAAAACTGTTTTTT
TRBJ2-5 | . | TRBV7-9 | once | CASSSRNRDKKTQYF | TGTGCCAGCAGCTCCCGAAACCGGGACAAAAAGACCCAGTACTTC
TRBJ2-7 | TRBD1 | TRBV19 | . | CASSTILSGGPDEQYF | TGTGCCAGTAGTACGATCCTCTCAGGGGGCCCGGACGAGCAGTACTTC
TRBJ2-7 | . | TRBV2 | . | CASSQRRGARYEQYF | TGTGCCAGCAGTCAAAGACGGGGGGCCCGTTACGAGCAGTACTTC
TRBJ2-7 | . | TRBV3-1/TRBV3-2 | . | CASSQVEDLSVYEQYF | TGTGCCAGCAGCCAAGTGGAGGACCTAAGTGTTTACGAGCAGTACTTC
TRBJ1-4 | TRBD1 | TRBV5-5 | . | CASSLPDRAEKLFF | TGTGCCAGCAGCCTACCGGACAGGGCTGAAAAACTGTTTTTT
TRBJ2-5 | TRBD2 | TRBV2 | . | CASSTLAGEQETQYF | TGTGCCAGCAGTACACTAGCGGGGGAACAAGAGACCCAGTACTTC
TRBJ1-1 | . | TRBV29-1 | . | CSVDQGGTEAFF | TGCAGCGTTGATCAGGGCGGCACTGAAGCTTTCTTT
TRBJ1-4 | . | TRBV4-1 | . | CASSRLPGRVTNEKLFF | TGCGCCAGCAGCCGCCTCCCGGGAAGGGTGACTAATGAAAAACTGTTTTTT
TRBJ2-2 | TRBD2 | TRBV6-2/TRBV6-3 | . | CASSLGLAGMNTGELFF | TGTGCCAGCAGCCTGGGACTAGCGGGGATGAACACCGGGGAGCTGTTTTTT
TRBJ2-1 | TRBD1 | TRBV10-1 | . | CASSVRDRGSNEQFF | TGCGCCAGCAGCGTCCGGGACAGGGGATCGAATGAGCAGTTCTTC
TRBJ2-1 | . | TRBV6-7 | . | CASSYGGDEQFF | TGTGCCAGCAGTTACGGCGGGGATGAGCAGTTCTTC
TRBJ2-7 | . | TRBV4-1 | . | CASSQESQGWEQYF | TGCGCCAGCAGCCAAGAAAGCCAGGGGTGGGAGCAGTACTTC